This T cell receptor beta chain emerged from a study of technical replicates of blood from several donors. This clone was counted once. Repertoires were generated with immunoSEQ multiplex PCR, while TCRdb's copy carries only in-frame clones and drops some. Of about 78,000 clones in the sample, 93% were seen once. The CDR3 spans 13 residues. Germline V CDR1 and CDR2: MRHNA, SNTAGT. V was clipped by 4 bases and J by 5 bases, with 11 bases between them. The chain links TRBV6-4 to TRBJ1-1, with D possibly TRBD1 on 5 matching bases. The sample was T cells isolated from PBMCs. This TCR was recovered from a human donor in good health. CDR3: CASSASRGTEAFF. The CDR3 DNA is TGTGCCAGCAGTGCCTCTAGGGGAACTGAAGCTTTCTTT.